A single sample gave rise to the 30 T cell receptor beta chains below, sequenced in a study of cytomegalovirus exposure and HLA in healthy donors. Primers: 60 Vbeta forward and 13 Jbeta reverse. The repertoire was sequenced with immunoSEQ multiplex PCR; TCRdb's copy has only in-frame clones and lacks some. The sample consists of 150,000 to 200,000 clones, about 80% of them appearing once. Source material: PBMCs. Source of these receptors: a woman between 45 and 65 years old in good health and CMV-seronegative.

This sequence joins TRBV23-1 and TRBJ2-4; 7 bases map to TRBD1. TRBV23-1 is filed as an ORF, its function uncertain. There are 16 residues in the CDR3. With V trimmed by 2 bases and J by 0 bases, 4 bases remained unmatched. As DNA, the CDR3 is TGCGCCAGCAGTCAAGGAAGGGGGCTAGCCAAAAACATTCAGTACTTC. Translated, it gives CASSQGRGLAKNIQYF.

CDR3 region: CASSLPRAGASYEQYF. CDR3 bases: TGTGCCAGCAGCTTGCCCCGGGCAGGGGCTTCCTACGAGCAGTACTTC. This rearrangement joins TRBV7-9 to TRBJ2-7; a possible D gene is TRBD1 (6 bases). The CDR3 length is 16 residues. V lost 3 bases to trimming and J lost 1 base, with 16 bases between them. Germline lookup yields CDR1 SEHNR and CDR2 FQNEAQ (reference sequence).

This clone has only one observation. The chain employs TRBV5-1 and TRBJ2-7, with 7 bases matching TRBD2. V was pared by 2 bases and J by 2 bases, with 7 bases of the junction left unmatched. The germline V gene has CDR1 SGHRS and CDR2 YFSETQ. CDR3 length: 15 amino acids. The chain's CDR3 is CASSFLGGDTYEQYF. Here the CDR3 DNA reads TGCGCCAGCAGCTTTTTGGGGGGGGATACCTACGAGCAGTACTTC.

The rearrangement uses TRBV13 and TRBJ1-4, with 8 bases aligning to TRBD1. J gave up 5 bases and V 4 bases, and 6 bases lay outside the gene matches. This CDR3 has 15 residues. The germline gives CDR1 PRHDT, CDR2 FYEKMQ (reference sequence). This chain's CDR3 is CASSSTGTGNEKLFF. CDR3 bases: TGTGCCAGCAGCTCCACCGGGACAGGAAATGAAAAACTGTTTTTT. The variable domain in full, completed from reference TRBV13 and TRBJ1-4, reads AAGVIQSPRHLIKEKRETATLKCYPIPRHDTVYWYQQGPGQDPQFLISFYEKMQSDKGSIPDRFSAQQFSDYHSELNMSSLELGDSALYFCASSSTGTGNEKLFFGSGTQLSVL.

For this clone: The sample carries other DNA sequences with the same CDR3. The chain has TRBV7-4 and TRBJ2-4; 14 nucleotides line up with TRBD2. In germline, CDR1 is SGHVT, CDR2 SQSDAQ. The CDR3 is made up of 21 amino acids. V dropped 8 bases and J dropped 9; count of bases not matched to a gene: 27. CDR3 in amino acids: CASGGVPGLAGAARGFLIQYF. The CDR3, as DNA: TGTGCCAGCGGTGGGGTCCCGGGACTAGCGGGGGCCGCGAGGGGATTTCTCATTCAGTACTTC.

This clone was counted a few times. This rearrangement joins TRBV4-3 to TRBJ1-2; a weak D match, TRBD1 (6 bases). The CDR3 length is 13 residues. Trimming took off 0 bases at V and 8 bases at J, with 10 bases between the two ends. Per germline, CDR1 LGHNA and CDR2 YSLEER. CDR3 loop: CASSQEAGVGYTF. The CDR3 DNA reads TGCGCCAGCAGCCAAGAGGCAGGGGTCGGCTACACCTTC.

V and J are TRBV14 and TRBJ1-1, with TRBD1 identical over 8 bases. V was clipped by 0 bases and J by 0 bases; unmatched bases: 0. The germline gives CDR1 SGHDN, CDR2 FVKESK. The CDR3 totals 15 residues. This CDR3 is CASSQDRGLNTEAFF. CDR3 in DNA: TGTGCCAGCAGCCAAGACAGGGGGCTGAACACTGAAGCTTTCTTT.

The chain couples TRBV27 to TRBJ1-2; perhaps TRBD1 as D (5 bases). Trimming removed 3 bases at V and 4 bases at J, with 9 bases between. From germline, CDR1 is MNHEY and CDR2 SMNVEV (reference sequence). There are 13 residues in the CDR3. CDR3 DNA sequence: TGTGCCAGCAGTTTTCTGCAGGGCTATGGCTACACCTTC. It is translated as CASSFLQGYGYTF.

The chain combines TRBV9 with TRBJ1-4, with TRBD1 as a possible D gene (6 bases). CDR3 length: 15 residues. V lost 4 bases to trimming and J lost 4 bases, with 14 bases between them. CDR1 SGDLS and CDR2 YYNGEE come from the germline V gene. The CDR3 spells CASSPRTASNEKLFF. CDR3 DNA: TGTGCCAGCAGCCCCCGGACAGCAAGTAATGAAAAACTGTTTTTT. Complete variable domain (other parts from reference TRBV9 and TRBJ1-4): DSGVTQTPKHLITATGQRVTLRCSPRSGDLSVYWYQQSLDQGLQFLIQYYNGEERAKGNILERFSAQQFPDLHSELNLSSLELGDSALYFCASSPRTASNEKLFFGSGTQLSVL.

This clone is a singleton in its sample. As DNA, the CDR3 is TGTGCCAGCAGCTTGGCCGCAGGGAACTATGGCTACACCTTC. Translated: CASSLAAGNYGYTF. The chain is built from TRBV5-4 and TRBJ1-2; D possibly corresponds to TRBD1 (5 bases). CDR1 SGHNT and CDR2 YYREEE come from the germline V gene (reference sequence). This CDR3 has 14 residues. V lost 0 bases, J lost 2 bases, and 8 bases lay in between.

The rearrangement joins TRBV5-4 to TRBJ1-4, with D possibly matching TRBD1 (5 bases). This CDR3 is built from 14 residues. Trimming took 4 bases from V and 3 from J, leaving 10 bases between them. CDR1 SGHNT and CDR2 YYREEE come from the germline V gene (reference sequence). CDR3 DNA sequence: TGTGCCAGCAGCGCAGACAGACCTAATGAAAAACTGTTTTTT. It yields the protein CASSADRPNEKLFF.

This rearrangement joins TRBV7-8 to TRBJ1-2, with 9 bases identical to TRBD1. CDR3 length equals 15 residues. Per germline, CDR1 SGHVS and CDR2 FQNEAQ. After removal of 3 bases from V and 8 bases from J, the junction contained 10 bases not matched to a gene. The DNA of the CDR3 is TGTGCCAGCAGCTTGACCGGAGGACAGGGGAAGGGCTACACCTTC. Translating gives CASSLTGGQGKGYTF.

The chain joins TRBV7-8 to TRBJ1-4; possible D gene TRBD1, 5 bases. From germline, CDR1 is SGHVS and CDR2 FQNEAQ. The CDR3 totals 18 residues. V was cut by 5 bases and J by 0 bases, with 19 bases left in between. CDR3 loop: CASSPHATVGTTNEKLFF. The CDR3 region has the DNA TGTGCCAGCAGCCCACATGCGACAGTTGGTACAACTAATGAAAAACTGTTTTTT.

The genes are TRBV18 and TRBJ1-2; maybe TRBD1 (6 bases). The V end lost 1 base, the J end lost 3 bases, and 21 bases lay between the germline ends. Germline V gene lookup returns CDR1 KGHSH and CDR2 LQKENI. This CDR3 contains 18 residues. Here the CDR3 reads CASSPLVLKPNRDYGYTF. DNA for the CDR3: TGTGCCAGCTCACCACTTGTCCTTAAGCCGAACAGGGACTATGGCTACACCTTC.

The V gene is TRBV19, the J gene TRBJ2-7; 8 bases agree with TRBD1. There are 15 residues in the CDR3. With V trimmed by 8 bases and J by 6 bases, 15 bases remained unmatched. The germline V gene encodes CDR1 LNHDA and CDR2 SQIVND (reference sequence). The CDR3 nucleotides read TGTGCCAGTTCCAGTCAGGGGGCGCTGGCGGGCGAGCAGTACTTC. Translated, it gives CASSSQGALAGEQYF.

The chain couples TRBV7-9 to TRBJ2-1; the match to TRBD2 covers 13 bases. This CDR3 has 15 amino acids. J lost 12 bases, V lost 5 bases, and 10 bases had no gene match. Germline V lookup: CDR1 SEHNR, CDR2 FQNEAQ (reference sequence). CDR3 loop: CASSLGLAGDRGQFF. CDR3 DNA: TGTGCCAGCAGCCTCGGACTAGCGGGAGATCGGGGGCAGTTCTTC.

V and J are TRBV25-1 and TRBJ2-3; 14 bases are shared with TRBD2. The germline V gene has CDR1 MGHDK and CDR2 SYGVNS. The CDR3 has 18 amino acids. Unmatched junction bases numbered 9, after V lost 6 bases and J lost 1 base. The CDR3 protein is CASRPTSGGALGTDTQYF. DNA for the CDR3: TGTGCCAGCAGACCGACTAGCGGGGGGGCTCTTGGCACAGATACGCAGTATTTT.

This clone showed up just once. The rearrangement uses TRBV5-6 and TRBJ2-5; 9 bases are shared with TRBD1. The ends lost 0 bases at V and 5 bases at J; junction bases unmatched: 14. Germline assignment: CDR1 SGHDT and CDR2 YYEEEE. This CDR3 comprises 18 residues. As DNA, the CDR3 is TGTGCCAGCAGCTTGGGGGGGGGCCACAGGGGGCGGACGGAGACCCAGTACTTC. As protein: CASSLGGGHRGRTETQYF.

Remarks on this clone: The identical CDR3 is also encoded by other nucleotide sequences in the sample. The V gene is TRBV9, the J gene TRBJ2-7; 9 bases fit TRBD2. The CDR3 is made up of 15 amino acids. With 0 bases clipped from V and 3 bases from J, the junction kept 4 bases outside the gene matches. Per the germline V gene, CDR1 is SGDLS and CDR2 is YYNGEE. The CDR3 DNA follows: TGTGCCAGCAGCGTAGAGGCGGGGGGGGTCTACGAGCAGTACTTC. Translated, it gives CASSVEAGGVYEQYF.

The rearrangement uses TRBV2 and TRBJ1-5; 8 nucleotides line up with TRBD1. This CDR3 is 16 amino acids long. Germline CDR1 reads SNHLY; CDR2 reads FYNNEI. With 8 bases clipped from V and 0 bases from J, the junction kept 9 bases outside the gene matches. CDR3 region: CASPGQADYSNQPQHF. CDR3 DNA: TGTGCCAGCCCGGGACAGGCAGATTATAGCAATCAGCCCCAGCATTTT. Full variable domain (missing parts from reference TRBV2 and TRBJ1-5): EPEVTQTPSHQVTQMGQEVILRCVPISNHLYFYWYRQILGQKVEFLVSFYNNEISEKSEIFDDQFSVERPDGSNFTLKIRSTKLEDSAMYFCASPGQADYSNQPQHFGDGTRLSIL.

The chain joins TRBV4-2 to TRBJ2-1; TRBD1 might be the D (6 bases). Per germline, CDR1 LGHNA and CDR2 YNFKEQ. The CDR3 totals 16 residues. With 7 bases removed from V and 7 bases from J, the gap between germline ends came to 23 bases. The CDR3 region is CASTPSSGDVWNEQFF. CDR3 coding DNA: TGTGCCAGCACCCCCTCCTCAGGGGACGTATGGAATGAGCAGTTCTTC.

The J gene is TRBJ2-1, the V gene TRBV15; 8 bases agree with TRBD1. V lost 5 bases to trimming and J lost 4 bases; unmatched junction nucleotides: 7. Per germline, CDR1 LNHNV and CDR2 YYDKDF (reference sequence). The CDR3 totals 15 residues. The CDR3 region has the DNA TGTGCCACCAGCGGAGGTCAGGGGGCGTACAATGAGCAGTTCTTC. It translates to CATSGGQGAYNEQFF.

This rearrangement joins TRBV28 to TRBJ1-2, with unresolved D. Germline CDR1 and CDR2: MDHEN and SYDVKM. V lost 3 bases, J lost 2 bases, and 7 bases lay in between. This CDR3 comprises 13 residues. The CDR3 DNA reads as TGTGCCAGCAGTTTGTCCGGGAACTATGGCTACACCTTC. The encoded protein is CASSLSGNYGYTF.

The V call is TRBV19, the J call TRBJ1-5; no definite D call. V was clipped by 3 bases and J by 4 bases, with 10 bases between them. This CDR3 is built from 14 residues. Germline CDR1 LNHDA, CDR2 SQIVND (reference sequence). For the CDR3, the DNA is TGTGCCAGTAGTATCCGGGATACAAATCAGCCCCAGCATTTT. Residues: CASSIRDTNQPQHF.

The CDR3 loop reads CASSLAWGVSNQPQHF. CDR3 nucleotide sequence: TGTGCCAGCAGCTTGGCCTGGGGAGTTAGCAATCAGCCCCAGCATTTT. The chain carries TRBV5-8 and TRBJ1-5; no clear D gene. Germline values: CDR1 SGHTS, CDR2 YDEGEE. The CDR3 has 16 amino acids. V dropped 0 bases and J dropped 0 bases, with 10 bases sitting between them.

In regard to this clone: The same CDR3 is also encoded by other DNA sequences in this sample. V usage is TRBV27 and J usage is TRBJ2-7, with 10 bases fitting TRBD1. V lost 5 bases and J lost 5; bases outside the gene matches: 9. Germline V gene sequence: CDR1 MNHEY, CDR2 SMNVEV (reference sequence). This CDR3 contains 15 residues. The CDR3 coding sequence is TGTGCCAGCAGTAGTCCCGGGACAGGGGATCACGAGCAGTACTTC. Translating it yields CASSSPGTGDHEQYF.

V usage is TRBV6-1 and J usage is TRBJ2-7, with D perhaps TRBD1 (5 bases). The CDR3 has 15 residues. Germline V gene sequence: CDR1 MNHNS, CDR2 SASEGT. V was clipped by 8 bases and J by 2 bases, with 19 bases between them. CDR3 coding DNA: TGTGCCAGCGACAGAGTAGGGCCTCCTACCTACGAGCAGTACTTC. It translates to CASDRVGPPTYEQYF.

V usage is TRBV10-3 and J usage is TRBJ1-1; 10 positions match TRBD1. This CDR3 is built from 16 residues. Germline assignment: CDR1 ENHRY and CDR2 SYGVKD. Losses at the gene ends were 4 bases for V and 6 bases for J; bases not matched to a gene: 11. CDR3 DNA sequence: TGTGCCATCAGTGGGGGACAGGGGACCCGGGGACCTGAAGCTTTCTTT. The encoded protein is CAISGGQGTRGPEAFF.

CDR3 DNA sequence: TGTGCCAGCAGCCACCCGGGACTAGGCGTGCAGTACTTC. It yields the protein CASSHPGLGVQYF. J is TRBJ2-7 and V is TRBV4-2; 8 bases map to TRBD2. Germline V lookup: CDR1 LGHNA, CDR2 YNFKEQ. The CDR3 has 13 residues. V lost 3 bases and J lost 9; bases outside the gene matches: 7.

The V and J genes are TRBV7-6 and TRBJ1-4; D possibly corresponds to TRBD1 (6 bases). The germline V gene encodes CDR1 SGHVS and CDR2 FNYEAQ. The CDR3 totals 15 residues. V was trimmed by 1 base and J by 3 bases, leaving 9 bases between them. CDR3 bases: TGTGCCAGCAGCTTAGGCAGGGGTCCTAATGAAAAACTGTTTTTT. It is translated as CASSLGRGPNEKLFF. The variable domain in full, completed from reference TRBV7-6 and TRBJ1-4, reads GAGVSQSPRYKVTKRGQDVALRCDPISGHVSLYWYRQALGQGPEFLTYFNYEAQQDKSGLPNDRFSAERPEGSISTLTIQRTEQRDSAMYRCASSLGRGPNEKLFFGSGTQLSVL.